This is a list of T cell receptor beta chains from one sample in a study of cytomegalovirus exposure and HLA in healthy donors. Data came from immunoSEQ multiplex PCR; TCRdb stores just in-frame clones and leaves some out. The sample consists of some 130,000 clones, approximately 84% of them appearing once. Sequences were obtained from PBMCs. These receptor sequences come from a man aged 30 to 39 in good health and CMV-seropositive. Both conserved end residues are part of each CDR3. The D gene is left open where the match is weak. Rows give clone size only sometimes, using once, few, many, or a class for an expanded clone.

size: .; D: TRBD1; J: TRBJ2-7; V: TRBV6-5; DNA: TGTGCCAGCAGTTACTCAACAGGGGGCTCCTACGAGCAGTACTTC; CDR3: CASSYSTGGSYEQYF
size: .; D: TRBD2; J: TRBJ2-7; V: TRBV7-2; DNA: TGTGCCAGCAGCTTAGAATGGGTTGGCGCTTCGACTAGCGGGAACGGGCAGTACTTC; CDR3: CASSLEWVGASTSGNGQYF
size: .; D: TRBD2; J: TRBJ2-7; V: TRBV7-2; DNA: TGTGCCAGCAGCTTTGGCGGGAGCACCTCCTACGAGCAGTACTTC; CDR3: CASSFGGSTSYEQYF
size: .; D: .; J: TRBJ1-2; V: TRBV19; DNA: TGTGCCAGTAGTATAGCGGCAGGTGGCCTCTATGGCTACACCTTC; CDR3: CASSIAAGGLYGYTF
size: .; D: .; J: TRBJ1-2; V: TRBV19; DNA: TGTGCCAGTAGTTCCTTGTATGGCTACACCTTC; CDR3: CASSSLYGYTF
size: few; D: .; J: TRBJ1-1; V: TRBV11-3; DNA: TGTGCCAGCAGCCTGGGCGGACAGCCTGAAGCTTTCTTT; CDR3: CASSLGGQPEAFF
size: .; D: TRBD1; J: TRBJ1-4; V: TRBV5-1; DNA: TGCGCCAGCAGCTACGGGACAGGGCCCGAAAAACTGTTTTTT; CDR3: CASSYGTGPEKLFF
size: .; D: .; J: TRBJ2-5; V: TRBV14; DNA: TGTGCCAGCAGCCGGGGGGGCGGATTTCGGTCAGAGACCCAGTACTTC; CDR3: CASSRGGGFRSETQYF
size: .; D: TRBD1; J: TRBJ1-4; V: TRBV5-1; DNA: TGCGCCAGCAGCCTAGAGGGACAGGGGACGAAACTGTTTTTT; CDR3: CASSLEGQGTKLFF
size: .; D: TRBD1; J: TRBJ1-1; V: TRBV5-4; DNA: TGTGCCAGCAGATCTGATGGGACAGGAGACACTGAAGCTTTCTTT; CDR3: CASRSDGTGDTEAFF
size: .; D: .; J: TRBJ1-2; V: TRBV5-5; DNA: TGTGCCAGCAGCTTGTACGGGGACTATGGCTACACCTTC; CDR3: CASSLYGDYGYTF
size: .; D: TRBD1; J: TRBJ2-7; V: TRBV5-1; DNA: TGCGCCAGCAACCTGGACAGGGCAAGTCACGAGCAGTACTTC; CDR3: CASNLDRASHEQYF
size: .; D: .; J: TRBJ1-2; V: TRBV2; DNA: TGTGCCAGCACTCAGGGAATCTCCTATGGCTACACCTTC; CDR3: CASTQGISYGYTF
size: .; D: .; J: TRBJ1-4; V: TRBV28; DNA: TGTGCCAGCAACCAGGGAAATGAAAAACTGTTTTTT; CDR3: CASNQGNEKLFF
size: .; D: .; J: TRBJ1-1; V: TRBV29-1; DNA: TGCAGCGTTGAAAAAGGGGCAACTGAAGCTTTCTTT; CDR3: CSVEKGATEAFF
size: .; D: TRBD1; J: TRBJ1-2; V: TRBV5-1; DNA: TGCGCCAGCAGCTTAAATGAGGGGACAGCTGGAGGAGGCTACACCTTC; CDR3: CASSLNEGTAGGGYTF
size: .; D: .; J: TRBJ2-5; V: TRBV29-1; DNA: TGCAGCGTTGAAGCCTGGGGCGTGGACAAGATTGAAGGGGAGACCCAGTACTTC; CDR3: CSVEAWGVDKIEGETQYF
size: .; D: TRBD1; J: TRBJ2-1; V: TRBV5-5; DNA: TGTGCCAGCAGCTGGAAGGACAGGGACTACAATGAGCAGTTCTTC; CDR3: CASSWKDRDYNEQFF
size: .; D: .; J: TRBJ1-4; V: TRBV6-6; DNA: TGTGCCAGCAGTCCCAGGGCAACTAATGAAAAACTGTTTTTT; CDR3: CASSPRATNEKLFF
size: .; D: TRBD1; J: TRBJ1-1; V: TRBV23-1; DNA: TGCGCCAGCACTTCTCTTGAGTACAGGGGGTTGGGCACTGAAGCTTTCTTT; CDR3: CASTSLEYRGLGTEAFF
size: .; D: TRBD2; J: TRBJ2-5; V: TRBV27; DNA: TGTGCCAGCAGACCGTCGGGAGGGGGGAGATATCAAGAGACCCAGTACTTC; CDR3: CASRPSGGGRYQETQYF
size: .; D: .; J: TRBJ1-6; V: TRBV5-6; DNA: TGTGCCAGCAGCTTGGGAGGGGGTTCACCCCTCCACTTT; CDR3: CASSLGGGSPLHF
size: .; D: TRBD2; J: TRBJ2-2; V: TRBV6-1; DNA: TGTGCCAGCAGTGGGACTAGCGGGGGGACCTTGGGGACCGGGGAGCTGTTTTTT; CDR3: CASSGTSGGTLGTGELFF
size: .; D: .; J: TRBJ1-1; V: TRBV29-1; DNA: TGCAGCGTCTTTCGGGGGAACACTGAAGCTTTCTTT; CDR3: CSVFRGNTEAFF
size: .; D: TRBD1; J: TRBJ2-3; V: TRBV5-1; DNA: TGCGCCAGCAGCTTAGCAGGGGGCGGAGATACGCAGTATTTT; CDR3: CASSLAGGGDTQYF
size: .; D: .; J: TRBJ1-2; V: TRBV4-2; DNA: TGTGCCAGCAGCCAAGATTTCGGGGGGAATGGCTACACCTTC; CDR3: CASSQDFGGNGYTF
size: once; D: .; J: TRBJ1-4; V: TRBV6-1; DNA: TGTGCCAGCAGTGATAAGCAGGCCTATAATGAAAAACTGTTTTTT; CDR3: CASSDKQAYNEKLFF
size: .; D: TRBD1; J: TRBJ2-1; V: TRBV7-2; DNA: TGTGCCAGCAGCTCGAGACAGGGTCCCTACAATGAGCAGTTCTTC; CDR3: CASSSRQGPYNEQFF
size: .; D: .; J: TRBJ2-7; V: TRBV2; DNA: TGTGCCAGCAGCCGACAGGAGCGTTTGGAGCAGTACTTC; CDR3: CASSRQERLEQYF
size: .; D: .; J: TRBJ2-5; V: TRBV7-2; DNA: TGTGCCAGCAGCTTAGTGTGGACAGAAGAGACCCAGTACTTC; CDR3: CASSLVWTEETQYF
size: .; D: TRBD1; J: TRBJ2-7; V: TRBV5-6; DNA: TGTGCCAGCAGCAGCCGACAGGGCGAGCAGTACTTC; CDR3: CASSSRQGEQYF
size: .; D: .; J: TRBJ2-7; V: TRBV2; DNA: TGTGCCAGCAGCTCTGCAGGGCCCCCCTACGAGCAGTACTTC; CDR3: CASSSAGPPYEQYF
size: .; D: TRBD1; J: TRBJ1-2; V: TRBV6-1; DNA: TGTGCCAGCAGTGGGGTGGACAGGGATGACTATGGCTACACCTTC; CDR3: CASSGVDRDDYGYTF
size: .; D: .; J: TRBJ2-5; V: TRBV15; DNA: TGTGCCACCAGCAGTTATCGGGAGCTTATTCGGGAGACCCAGTACTTC; CDR3: CATSSYRELIRETQYF
size: .; D: .; J: TRBJ1-4; V: TRBV5-1; DNA: TGCGCCAGCAGCTTGGCCCGGGGATTGAGTGAAAAACTGTTTTTT; CDR3: CASSLARGLSEKLFF
size: .; D: .; J: TRBJ1-6; V: TRBV27; DNA: TGTGCCAGCAGTTTAGGAGGTAGGGCTCGGAATTCACCCCTCCACTTT; CDR3: CASSLGGRARNSPLHF
size: .; D: TRBD2; J: TRBJ2-7; V: TRBV6-5; DNA: TGTGCCAGCGCGGCAATAGCGGGGGGGCGCGAGCAGTACTTC; CDR3: CASAAIAGGREQYF
size: .; D: .; J: TRBJ2-7; V: TRBV18; DNA: TGTGCCAGCTCAACGGAGGTCTACGAGCAGTACTTC; CDR3: CASSTEVYEQYF
size: .; D: TRBD1; J: TRBJ1-6; V: TRBV7-2; DNA: TGTGCCAGCAGCCCGCGGACAGGAGCGCTCTCCTATAATTCACCCCTCCACTTT; CDR3: CASSPRTGALSYNSPLHF
size: .; D: .; J: TRBJ1-5; V: TRBV9; DNA: TGTGCCAGCAGCGTAGTTGTTTGGGGAGGGCCCCAGCATTTT; CDR3: CASSVVVWGGPQHF
size: few; D: TRBD2; J: TRBJ2-1; V: TRBV7-8; DNA: TGTGCCAGCAGCTTAGTAGCGGGGGGCTACTCCTACAATGAGCAGTTCTTC; CDR3: CASSLVAGGYSYNEQFF
size: .; D: TRBD2; J: TRBJ2-3; V: TRBV7-8; DNA: TGTGCCAGCAGCTTAGAGGGTAAAGCGGGAGGTTACACAGATACGCAGTATTTT; CDR3: CASSLEGKAGGYTDTQYF
size: .; D: .; J: TRBJ1-5; V: TRBV19; DNA: TGTGCCAGTAGACTAGACAGGACATATAGCAATCAGCCCCAGCATTTT; CDR3: CASRLDRTYSNQPQHF
size: .; D: TRBD1; J: TRBJ2-7; V: TRBV5-5; DNA: TGTGCCAGCACCAAGGGGACAGCGAGGTACGAGCAGTACTTC; CDR3: CASTKGTARYEQYF
size: .; D: .; J: TRBJ1-2; V: TRBV18; DNA: TGTGCCAGCTCACCGACAACCTTGGGCTATGGCTACACCTTC; CDR3: CASSPTTLGYGYTF
size: .; D: TRBD2; J: TRBJ2-1; V: TRBV15; DNA: TGTGCCACCAGCAGTGGGCGCGGGAGGGTCAATGAGCAGTTCTTC; CDR3: CATSSGRGRVNEQFF
size: .; D: TRBD1; J: TRBJ2-3; V: TRBV5-1; DNA: TGCGCCAGCAGCTTCCGATTCCCAAGGGGGCCCACAGATACGCAGTATTTT; CDR3: CASSFRFPRGPTDTQYF
size: .; D: .; J: TRBJ2-3; V: TRBV5-4; DNA: TGTGCCAGCAGCTTGGGAGCTCGGTGGGGACTTATGTCGGGGGATACGCAGTATTTT; CDR3: CASSLGARWGLMSGDTQYF
size: many; D: .; J: TRBJ2-7; V: TRBV4-1; DNA: TGCGCCAGCAGCCAAGGCCGGGACATGACCTACGAGCAGTACTTC; CDR3: CASSQGRDMTYEQYF
size: .; D: .; J: TRBJ2-7; V: TRBV4-1; DNA: TGCGCCAGCAGCCAACCCGCGGGGGCCGCCTACGAGCAGTACTTC; CDR3: CASSQPAGAAYEQYF
size: .; D: .; J: TRBJ2-5; V: TRBV7-2; DNA: TGTGCCAGCAGCTTATCAAGACTAAGAGGGGAGACCCAGTACTTC; CDR3: CASSLSRLRGETQYF
size: .; D: .; J: TRBJ2-7; V: TRBV6-6; DNA: TGTGCCAGCAGTTACTCGCGTAATTACGAGCAGTACTTC; CDR3: CASSYSRNYEQYF